The clone carrying this T cell receptor (beta chain) turned up a few times. The target antigen is unknown. These data are taken from a study of graft-versus-host responses after intestinal transplantation. The overall study: Each of the recipients got a multivisceral, liver-intestinal, or isolated intestinal transplant. Recipients across the board were started on anti-thymocyte globulin induction, then kept on tacrolimus and steroids for approximately three years. Points from the study as a whole: Early post-transplant falls in HvG clones accompanied the peak levels of circulating GvH clones. GvH clones surfaced in recipient marrow, some emerging earlier in ileum or blood.

The data were produced by immunoSEQ multiplex PCR, yet TCRdb's version contains in-frame clones alone and is incomplete. The table has over 100,000 clones, roughly 92% seen once. Trimming cost V 3 bases and J 4 bases, with 12 bases left between them. The CDR3 totals 14 residues. From germline, CDR1 is SGHRS and CDR2 YFSETQ. Material: unstimulated CD4+ T cells sorted from spleen or lymph node cells, obtained before transplant. The sequence came from a human donor who was the organ donor for an intestinal transplant. J is TRBJ2-3 and V is TRBV5-1; unclear D gene. The CDR3 protein is CASSYSLMPDTQYF. For the CDR3, the DNA is TGCGCCAGCAGCTATTCTTTGATGCCAGATACGCAGTATTTT.